These 18 T cell receptor beta chains share one sample of origin, sequenced in a study of cytotoxic CD8 clonotypes in ibrutinib-treated CLL (dated by TCRdb to about 2021). In light of the paper, this sample's time point label describes: roughly 2 years on ibrutinib. Library preparation used the immunoSEQ multiplex PCR assay. The clones in this table, taken by TCRdb from immuneACCESS, are in-frame only. Not every clone is retained; where verified, under half of the shortfall comes from an unresolved V gene, and the cause of the rest is unknown. The sample table contains more than 150,000 clones; only one count was recorded for about 72% of them. Roughly 12% of the sample is taken by the ten largest. Sample: PBMCs, taken after 24 months of ibrutinib treatment. All receptors derive from a human donor with chronic lymphocytic leukemia.

V usage is TRBV5-6 and J usage is TRBJ2-7; D perhaps matches TRBD2 (6 bases). Germline V gene data show CDR1 as SGHDT and CDR2 as YYEEEE. The CDR3 is made up of 15 amino acids. V dropped 2 bases and J dropped 7 bases, with 19 bases sitting between them. The DNA of the CDR3 is TGTGCCAGCAGCTTAAGTCCCCGGGAGATTGGTGAGCAGTACTTC. It codes for CASSLSPREIGEQYF.

This clone was seen more than once but under ten times. The chain is built from TRBV18 and TRBJ2-3; D is perhaps TRBD2 (5 bases). Between the trimmed V and J ends, which lost 2 bases and 1 base, there was a span of 19 bases. There are 18 residues in the CDR3. Germline loops: CDR1 KGHSH, CDR2 LQKENI. The CDR3 sequence: CASSPRHVAGAGTDTQYF. CDR3 in DNA: TGTGCCAGCTCACCAAGACATGTGGCGGGCGCTGGCACAGATACGCAGTATTTT.

This CDR3 reads CASSQGEGYYGYTF. In nucleotides, the CDR3 is TGCGCCAGCAGCCAAGGGGAGGGATACTATGGCTACACCTTC. The rearrangement uses TRBV4-3 and TRBJ1-2; D uncertain. CDR3 size: 14 residues. V was cut by 1 base and J by 3 bases, with 9 bases left in between. Per the germline V gene, CDR1 is LGHNA and CDR2 is YSLEER.

The chain links TRBV7-2 to TRBJ1-1; weak D call: TRBD1 (6 bases). The CDR3 loop spans 14 amino acids. V lost 7 bases, J lost 4 bases, and 16 bases lay in between. CDR1 and CDR2 (germline): SGHTA, FQGNSA. The CDR3 DNA reads TGTGCCAGCATCCAAAAGGACAGACTCACTGAAGCTTTCTTT. The encoded protein is CASIQKDRLTEAFF.

The CDR3, as DNA: TGTGCCAGCAGCTTATTATTCGGCGGGGGGTACAATGAGCAGTTCTTC. It codes for CASSLLFGGGYNEQFF. The gene calls are TRBV7-2 and TRBJ2-1; 8 nucleotides line up with TRBD2. Germline assignment: CDR1 SGHTA and CDR2 FQGNSA. The CDR3 has 16 residues. The V gene end was trimmed by 2 bases and the J gene end by 4 bases; junction bases not matched to a gene: 7.

This clone was seen only a few times. The chain recombines TRBV15 with TRBJ1-5, with 8 positions matching TRBD1. This CDR3 is 14 amino acids long. The V gene end was trimmed by 0 bases and the J gene end by 7 bases; junction bases not matched to a gene: 2. The germline gives CDR1 LNHNV, CDR2 YYDKDF (reference sequence). The CDR3 reads CATSRDRQGQPQHF. DNA for the CDR3: TGTGCCACCAGCAGAGACCGACAGGGGCAGCCCCAGCATTTT.

V gene TRBV5-1 combines with J gene TRBJ2-3; 7 bases agree with TRBD1. Germline V gene data show CDR1 as SGHRS and CDR2 as YFSETQ. V shed 4 bases and J 0 bases; nucleotides not matched to a gene: 5. CDR3 length: 15 residues. The CDR3 region has the DNA TGCGCCAGCAGCCGGGACAGAGCTAGCACAGATACGCAGTATTTT. Translating it yields CASSRDRASTDTQYF. The whole variable domain, filled in from reference TRBV5-1 and TRBJ2-3, reads KAGVTQTPRYLIKTRGQQVTLSCSPISGHRSVSWYQQTPGQGLQFLFEYFSETQRNKGNFPGRFSGRQFSNSRSEMNVSTLELGDSALYLCASSRDRASTDTQYFGPGTRLTVL.

The chain couples TRBV15 to TRBJ2-3; possibly TRBD2 for D (6 bases). Between the trimmed V and J ends, which lost 0 bases and 7 bases, there was a span of 20 bases. The CDR3 covers 17 residues. Germline-derived CDR1 and CDR2 are LNHNV and YYDKDF (reference sequence). The CDR3: CATSREQGKPGANTQYF. The CDR3 DNA is TGTGCCACCAGCAGAGAGCAAGGGAAGCCGGGAGCAAATACGCAGTATTTT. The variable domain in full, with the rest retrieved from reference TRBV15 and TRBJ2-3, is DAMVIQNPRYQVTQFGKPVTLSCSQTLNHNVMYWYQQKSSQAPKLLFHYYDKDFNNEADTPDNFQSRRPNTSFCFLDIRSPGLGDTAMYLCATSREQGKPGANTQYFGPGTRLTVL.

V is TRBV6-5 and J is TRBJ2-3; possible D gene TRBD2, 5 bases. There are 14 residues in the CDR3. From germline, CDR1 is MNHEY and CDR2 SVGAGI. Trimming shortened V by 6 bases and J by 5 bases, and 15 bases separated the two germline ends. Here the CDR3 reads CASRLGYSGDTQYF. The CDR3 DNA reads as TGTGCCAGCAGACTAGGATATTCGGGAGATACGCAGTATTTT.

This rearrangement joins TRBV6-1 to TRBJ2-6, with D tentatively TRBD2 (6 bases). Germline CDR1 and CDR2: MNHNS and SASEGT. CDR3 length: 17 residues. Trimming took off 5 bases at V and 2 bases at J, with 16 bases between the two ends. CDR3 DNA: TGTGCCAGCAGTAAAGACATCGGAGGGGCTGGGGCCAACGTCCTGACTTTC. Its protein product is CASSKDIGGAGANVLTF.

The rearrangement uses TRBV5-1 and TRBJ1-2; perhaps TRBD1 as D (5 bases). CDR3 length: 16 residues. CDR1 and CDR2 from the germline V gene are SGHRS and YFSETQ. The germline V and J ends were trimmed by 0 bases and 4 bases, with 16 bases remaining between them. The CDR3 is CASSLGFAGSGYGYTF. CDR3 nucleotides: TGCGCCAGCAGCTTGGGCTTTGCAGGGAGCGGCTATGGCTACACCTTC.

This clone showed up just a few times. The chain recombines TRBV19 with TRBJ1-2, with 10 bases fitting TRBD1. V shed 8 bases, J shed 6 bases, and the junction held 3 bases outside the gene matches. This CDR3 comprises 12 residues. Germline CDR1 and CDR2: LNHDA and SQIVND (reference sequence). The CDR3 bases are TGTGCCAGTGGAGGACAGGGGGATGGCTACACCTTC. Translation gives CASGGQGDGYTF.

This chain links TRBV21-1 with TRBJ2-1; no check of the table's D call, TRBD2, against the DNA was made. TRBV21-1 is given as a pseudogene. This CDR3 spans 17 amino acids. CDR3 nucleotides: TGTGCCAGCAGCAAAAGACCACTGCGGCGGACCTACAATGAGCAGTTCTTC. This gives the protein CASSKRPLRRTYNEQFF.

This clone appeared a few times. The chain uses TRBV19 and TRBJ2-1; the match to TRBD1 covers 7 bases. The V and J ends lost 3 bases and 6 bases, in that order; junction bases with no gene match: 2. There are 13 residues in the CDR3. CDR1 and CDR2 (germline): LNHDA, SQIVND (reference sequence). CDR3 sequence: CASSMGQTNEQFF. CDR3 sequence (DNA): TGTGCCAGTAGTATGGGACAGACCAATGAGCAGTTCTTC. The entire variable domain, with the rest obtained from reference TRBV19 and TRBJ2-1, is as follows: DGGITQSPKYLFRKEGQNVTLSCEQNLNHDAMYWYRQDPGQGLRLIYYSQIVNDFQKGDIAEGYSVSREKKESFPLTVTSAQKNPTAFYLCASSMGQTNEQFFGPGTRLTVL.

The V call is TRBV15, the J call TRBJ2-7, with D unclear. Germline-derived CDR1 and CDR2 are LNHNV and YYDKDF (reference sequence). The length of the CDR3 is 17 residues. V was pared by 3 bases and J by 0 bases, with 18 bases between. CDR3: CATSSLNHRGISYEQYF. In DNA form, the CDR3 reads TGTGCCACCAGCAGCCTCAATCATCGCGGAATCTCCTACGAGCAGTACTTC.

The chain links TRBV6-4 to TRBJ2-2; 8 nucleotides align to TRBD1. J was trimmed by 5 bases and V by 8 bases; bases with no gene match: 1. Germline-derived CDR1 and CDR2 are MRHNA and SNTAGT. The CDR3 has 12 amino acids. In DNA, the CDR3 is TGTGCCAGCGGACAGGGAACCGGGGAGCTGTTTTTT. As protein: CASGQGTGELFF.

The V gene is TRBV30, the J gene TRBJ2-1, with 11 bases aligning to TRBD2. The CDR3 extends over 19 amino acids. Germline CDR1 and CDR2: GTSNPN and SVGIG (reference sequence). Trimming at V came to 0 bases and at J to 1 base, leaving 11 bases not matched to a gene. CDR3 residues: CAWSVQLSGRAFSYNEQFF. CDR3 sequence (DNA): TGTGCCTGGAGTGTACAGCTTAGCGGGAGGGCCTTTTCCTACAATGAGCAGTTCTTC. Drawing the rest from reference TRBV30 and TRBJ2-1, the complete variable domain is SQTIHQWPATLVQPVGSPLSLECTVEGTSNPNLYWYRQAAGRGLQLLFYSVGIGQISSEVPQNLSASRPQDRQFILSSKKLLLSDSGFYLCAWSVQLSGRAFSYNEQFFGPGTRLTVL.

V and J are TRBV10-1 and TRBJ1-4; 9 positions agree with TRBD1. Trimming took 2 bases from V and 7 from J; bases not matched to a gene: 5. This CDR3 spans 15 amino acids. Germline CDR1 WNHNN, CDR2 SYGVQD (reference sequence). DNA of the CDR3: TGCGCCAGCAGTGAGAGTGGACAGGGGCGTGAAAAACTGTTTTTT. Translating it yields CASSESGQGREKLFF.